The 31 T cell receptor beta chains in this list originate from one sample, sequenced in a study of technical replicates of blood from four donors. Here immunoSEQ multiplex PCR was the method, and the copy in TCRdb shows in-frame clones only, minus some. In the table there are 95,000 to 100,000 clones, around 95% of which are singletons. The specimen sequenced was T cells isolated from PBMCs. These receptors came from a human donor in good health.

The CDR3 sequence: CASSLQGEAGGNQPQHF. CDR3 sequence (DNA): TGTGCCAGCAGTTTGCAGGGGGAAGCTGGTGGCAATCAGCCCCAGCATTTT. The rearrangement uses TRBV27 and TRBJ1-5; the match to TRBD1 covers 7 bases. With 3 bases clipped from V and 2 bases from J, the junction kept 10 bases outside the gene matches. Per germline, CDR1 MNHEY and CDR2 SMNVEV (reference sequence). The CDR3 is 17 amino acids.

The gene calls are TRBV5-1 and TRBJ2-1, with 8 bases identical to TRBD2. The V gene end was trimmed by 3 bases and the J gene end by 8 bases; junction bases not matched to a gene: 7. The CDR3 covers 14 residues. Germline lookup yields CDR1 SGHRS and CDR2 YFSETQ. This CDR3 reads CASSSLSGSYEQFF. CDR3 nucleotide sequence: TGCGCCAGCAGCTCACTGAGCGGGAGCTATGAGCAGTTCTTC.

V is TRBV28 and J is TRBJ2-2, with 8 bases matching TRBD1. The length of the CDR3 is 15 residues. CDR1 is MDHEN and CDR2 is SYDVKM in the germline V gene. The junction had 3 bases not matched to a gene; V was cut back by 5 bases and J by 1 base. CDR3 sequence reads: CASSRTGKNTGELFF. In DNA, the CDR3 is TGTGCCAGCAGTAGGACAGGGAAGAACACCGGGGAGCTGTTTTTT.

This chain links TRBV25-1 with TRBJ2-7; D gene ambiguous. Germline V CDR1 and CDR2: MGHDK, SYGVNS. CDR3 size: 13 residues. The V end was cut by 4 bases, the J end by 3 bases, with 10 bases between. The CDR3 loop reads CASSVGVDYEQYF. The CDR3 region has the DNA TGTGCCAGCAGTGTGGGCGTAGACTACGAGCAGTACTTC.

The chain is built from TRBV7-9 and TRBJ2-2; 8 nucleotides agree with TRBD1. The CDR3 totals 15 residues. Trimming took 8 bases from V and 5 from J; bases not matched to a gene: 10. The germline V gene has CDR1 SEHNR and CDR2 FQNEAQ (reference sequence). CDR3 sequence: CASRLKDRDTGELFF. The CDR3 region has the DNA TGTGCCAGCCGGCTGAAGGACAGGGATACCGGGGAGCTGTTTTTT.

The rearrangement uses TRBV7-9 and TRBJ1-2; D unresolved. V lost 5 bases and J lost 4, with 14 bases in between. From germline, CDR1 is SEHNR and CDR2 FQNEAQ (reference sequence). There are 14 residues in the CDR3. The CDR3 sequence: CASSISPGAYGYTF. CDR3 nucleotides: TGTGCCAGCAGCATAAGCCCGGGAGCCTATGGCTACACCTTC. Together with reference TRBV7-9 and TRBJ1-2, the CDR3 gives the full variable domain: DTGVSQNPRHKITKRGQNVTFRCDPISEHNRLYWYRQTLGQGPEFLTYFQNEAQLEKSRLLSDRFSAERPKGSFSTLEIQRTEQGDSAMYLCASSISPGAYGYTFGSGTRLTVV.

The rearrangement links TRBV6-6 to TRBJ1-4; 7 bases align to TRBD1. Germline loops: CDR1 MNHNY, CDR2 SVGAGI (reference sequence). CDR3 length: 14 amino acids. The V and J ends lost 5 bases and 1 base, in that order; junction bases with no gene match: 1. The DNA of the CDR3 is TGTGCCAGCAGTCGACAGGGAACTAATGAAAAACTGTTTTTT. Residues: CASSRQGTNEKLFF.

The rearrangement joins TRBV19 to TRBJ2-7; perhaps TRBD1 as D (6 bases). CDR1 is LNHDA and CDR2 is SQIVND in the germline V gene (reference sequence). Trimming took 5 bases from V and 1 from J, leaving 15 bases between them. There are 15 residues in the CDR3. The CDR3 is CASSFRRDNSYEQYF. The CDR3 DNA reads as TGTGCCAGTAGTTTTCGCCGGGACAATTCCTACGAGCAGTACTTC.

DNA for the CDR3: TGTGCCAGCAGGACTGCAGGGGAGAGATCACCCCTCCACTTT. Translating gives CASRTAGERSPLHF. V gene TRBV5-8 combines with J gene TRBJ1-6, with D tentatively TRBD1 (6 bases). The CDR3 consists of 14 residues. Germline-derived CDR1 and CDR2 are SGHTS and YDEGEE. Trimming removed 5 bases at V and 10 bases at J, with 16 bases between.

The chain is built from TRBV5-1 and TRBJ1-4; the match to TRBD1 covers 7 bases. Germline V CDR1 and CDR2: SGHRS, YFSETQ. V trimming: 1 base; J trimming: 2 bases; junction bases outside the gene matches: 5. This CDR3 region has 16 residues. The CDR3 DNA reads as TGCGCCAGCAGCTTGCAACCACAGGGGACTAATGAAAAACTGTTTTTT. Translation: CASSLQPQGTNEKLFF.

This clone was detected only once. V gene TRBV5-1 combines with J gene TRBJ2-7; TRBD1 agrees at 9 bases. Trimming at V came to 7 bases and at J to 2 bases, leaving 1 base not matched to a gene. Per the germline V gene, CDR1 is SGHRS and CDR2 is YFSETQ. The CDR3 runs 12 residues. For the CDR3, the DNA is TGCGCCAGCGGGGACAGGGCCTACGAGCAGTACTTC. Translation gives CASGDRAYEQYF.

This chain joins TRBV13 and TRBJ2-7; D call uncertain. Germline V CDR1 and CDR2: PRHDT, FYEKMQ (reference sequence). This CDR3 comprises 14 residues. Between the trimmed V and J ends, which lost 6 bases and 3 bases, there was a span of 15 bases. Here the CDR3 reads CASRRSGELYEQYF. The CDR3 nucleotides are TGTGCCAGCAGGCGCTCGGGTGAGCTCTACGAGCAGTACTTC.

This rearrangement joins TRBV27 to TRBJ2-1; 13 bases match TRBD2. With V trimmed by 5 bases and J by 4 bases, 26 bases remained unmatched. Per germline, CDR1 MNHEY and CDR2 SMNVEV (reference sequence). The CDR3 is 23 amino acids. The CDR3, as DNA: TGTGCCAGCAGTCCATACCTATTAACCGGGACTAGCGGGACCCGGCGACGTTACAATGAGCAGTTCTTC. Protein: CASSPYLLTGTSGTRRRYNEQFF.

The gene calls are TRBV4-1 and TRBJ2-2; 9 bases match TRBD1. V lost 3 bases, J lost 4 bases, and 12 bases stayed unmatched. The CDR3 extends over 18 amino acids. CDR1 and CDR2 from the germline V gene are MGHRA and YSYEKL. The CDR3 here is CASSQGSAGQGSTGELFF. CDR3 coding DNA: TGCGCCAGCAGCCAGGGATCGGCGGGACAGGGAAGCACCGGGGAGCTGTTTTTT.

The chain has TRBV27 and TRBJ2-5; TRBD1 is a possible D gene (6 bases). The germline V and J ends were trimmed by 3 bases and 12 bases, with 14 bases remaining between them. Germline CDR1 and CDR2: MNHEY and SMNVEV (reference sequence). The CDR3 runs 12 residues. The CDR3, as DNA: TGTGCCAGCAGTTTGGGGGCTTTTGGGGAGTACTTC. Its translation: CASSLGAFGEYF.

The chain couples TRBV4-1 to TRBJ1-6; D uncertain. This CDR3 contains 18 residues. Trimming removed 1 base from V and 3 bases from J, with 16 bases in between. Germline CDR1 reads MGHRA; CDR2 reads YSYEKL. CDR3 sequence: CASSQAPSRGDYNSPLHF. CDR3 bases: TGCGCCAGCAGCCAAGCACCCTCCCGGGGTGACTATAATTCACCCCTCCACTTT.

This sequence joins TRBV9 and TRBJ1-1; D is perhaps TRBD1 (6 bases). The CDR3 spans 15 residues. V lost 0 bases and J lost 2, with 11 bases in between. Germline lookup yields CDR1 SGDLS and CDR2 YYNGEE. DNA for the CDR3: TGTGCCAGCAGCGTAGGAGGGGGGGACAACACTGAAGCTTTCTTT. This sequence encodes CASSVGGGDNTEAFF.

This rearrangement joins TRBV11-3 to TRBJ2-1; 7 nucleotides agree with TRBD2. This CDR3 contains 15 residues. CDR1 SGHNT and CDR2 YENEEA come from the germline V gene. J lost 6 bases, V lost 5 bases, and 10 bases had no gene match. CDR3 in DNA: TGTGCCAGCAGCCCCCTGGGGGGGGTTTTCAATGAGCAGTTCTTC. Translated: CASSPLGGVFNEQFF.

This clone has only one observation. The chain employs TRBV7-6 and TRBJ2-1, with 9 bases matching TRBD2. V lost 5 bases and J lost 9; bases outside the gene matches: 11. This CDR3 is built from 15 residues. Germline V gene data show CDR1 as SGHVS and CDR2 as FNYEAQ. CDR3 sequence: CASSPTREGFSEQFF. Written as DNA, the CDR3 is TGTGCCAGCAGCCCGACGCGGGAGGGCTTCAGTGAGCAGTTCTTC.

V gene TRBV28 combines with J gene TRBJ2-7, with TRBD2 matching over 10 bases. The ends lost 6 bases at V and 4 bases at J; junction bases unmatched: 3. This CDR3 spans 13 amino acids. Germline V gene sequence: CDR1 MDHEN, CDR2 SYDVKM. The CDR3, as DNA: TGTGCCAGCAGGAGGACTAGCGGTTACGAGCAGTACTTC. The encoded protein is CASRRTSGYEQYF.

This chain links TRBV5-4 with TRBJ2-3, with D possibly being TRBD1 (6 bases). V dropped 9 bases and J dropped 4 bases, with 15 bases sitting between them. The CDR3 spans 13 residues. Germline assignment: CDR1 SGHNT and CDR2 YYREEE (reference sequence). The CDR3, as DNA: TGTGCCACCCGGGAACAGGGCGCAGATACGCAGTATTTT. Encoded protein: CATREQGADTQYF. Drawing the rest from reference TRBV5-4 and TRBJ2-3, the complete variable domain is ETGVTQSPTHLIKTRGQQVTLRCSSQSGHNTVSWYQQALGQGPQFIFQYYREEENGRGNFPPRFSGLQFPNYSSELNVNALELDDSALYLCATREQGADTQYFGPGTRLTVL.

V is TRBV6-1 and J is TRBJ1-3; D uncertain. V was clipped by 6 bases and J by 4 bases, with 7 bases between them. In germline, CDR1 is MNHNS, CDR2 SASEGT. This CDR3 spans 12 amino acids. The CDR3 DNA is TGTGCCAGCAGCAGATCAGGAAACACCATATATTTT. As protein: CASSRSGNTIYF.

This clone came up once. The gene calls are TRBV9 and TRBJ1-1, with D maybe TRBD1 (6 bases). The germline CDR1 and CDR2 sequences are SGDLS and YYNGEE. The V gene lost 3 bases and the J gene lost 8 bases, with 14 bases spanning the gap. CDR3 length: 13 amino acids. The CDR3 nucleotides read TGTGCCAGCAGCGGACTGACAGGTCCCGAAGCTTTCTTT. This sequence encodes CASSGLTGPEAFF.

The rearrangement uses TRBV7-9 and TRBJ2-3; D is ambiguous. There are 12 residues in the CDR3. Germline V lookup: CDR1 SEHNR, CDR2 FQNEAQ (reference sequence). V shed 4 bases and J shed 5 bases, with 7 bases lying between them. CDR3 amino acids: CASSWAEDTQYF. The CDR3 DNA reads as TGTGCCAGCAGCTGGGCCGAAGATACGCAGTATTTT.

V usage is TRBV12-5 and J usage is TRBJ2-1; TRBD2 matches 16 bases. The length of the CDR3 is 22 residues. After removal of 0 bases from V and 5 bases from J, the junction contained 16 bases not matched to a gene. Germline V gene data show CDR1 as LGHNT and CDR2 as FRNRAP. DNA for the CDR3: TGTGCTAGTGGTTTGGTACTCACCCGACCGGGACTAGCGGGAGGGCCTAACAATGAGCAGTTCTTC. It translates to CASGLVLTRPGLAGGPNNEQFF.

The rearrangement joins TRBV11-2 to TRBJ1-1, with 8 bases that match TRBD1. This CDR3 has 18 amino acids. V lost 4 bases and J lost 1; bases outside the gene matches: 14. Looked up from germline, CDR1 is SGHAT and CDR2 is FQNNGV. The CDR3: CASSSLDRVIKPNTEAFF. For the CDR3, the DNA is TGTGCCAGCAGCTCCCTGGACAGGGTCATTAAGCCGAACACTGAAGCTTTCTTT.

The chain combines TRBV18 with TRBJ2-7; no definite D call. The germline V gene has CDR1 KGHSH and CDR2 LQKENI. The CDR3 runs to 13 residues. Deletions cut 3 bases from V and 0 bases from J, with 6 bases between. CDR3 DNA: TGTGCCAGCTCACCGCTTAGCTCCTACGAGCAGTACTTC. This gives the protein CASSPLSSYEQYF.

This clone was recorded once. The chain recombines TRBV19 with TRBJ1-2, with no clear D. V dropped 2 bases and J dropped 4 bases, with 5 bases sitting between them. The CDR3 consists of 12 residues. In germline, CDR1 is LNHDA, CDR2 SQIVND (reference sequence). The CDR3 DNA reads TGTGCCAGTAGTATATCATTCTATGGCTACACCTTC. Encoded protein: CASSISFYGYTF.

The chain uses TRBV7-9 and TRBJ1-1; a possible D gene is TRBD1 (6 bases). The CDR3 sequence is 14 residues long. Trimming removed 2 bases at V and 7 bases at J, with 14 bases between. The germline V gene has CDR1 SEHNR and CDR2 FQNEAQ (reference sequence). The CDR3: CASSLNRDRDEAFF. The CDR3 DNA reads TGTGCCAGCAGCTTAAACAGGGATAGGGATGAAGCTTTCTTT.

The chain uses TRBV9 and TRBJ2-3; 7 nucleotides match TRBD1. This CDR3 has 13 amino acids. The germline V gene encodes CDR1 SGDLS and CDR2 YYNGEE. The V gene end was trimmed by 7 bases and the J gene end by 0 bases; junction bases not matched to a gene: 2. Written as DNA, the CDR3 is TGTGCCAGCTTGGGACAGAGCACAGATACGCAGTATTTT. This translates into CASLGQSTDTQYF. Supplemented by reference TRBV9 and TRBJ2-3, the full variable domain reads DSGVTQTPKHLITATGQRVTLRCSPRSGDLSVYWYQQSLDQGLQFLIQYYNGEERAKGNILERFSAQQFPDLHSELNLSSLELGDSALYFCASLGQSTDTQYFGPGTRLTVL.

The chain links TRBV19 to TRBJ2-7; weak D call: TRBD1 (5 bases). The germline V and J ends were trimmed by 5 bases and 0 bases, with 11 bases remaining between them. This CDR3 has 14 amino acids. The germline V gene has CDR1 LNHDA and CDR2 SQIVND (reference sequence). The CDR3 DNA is TGTGCCAGTAGTGAACAGGCGACCTCCTACGAGCAGTACTTC. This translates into CASSEQATSYEQYF.